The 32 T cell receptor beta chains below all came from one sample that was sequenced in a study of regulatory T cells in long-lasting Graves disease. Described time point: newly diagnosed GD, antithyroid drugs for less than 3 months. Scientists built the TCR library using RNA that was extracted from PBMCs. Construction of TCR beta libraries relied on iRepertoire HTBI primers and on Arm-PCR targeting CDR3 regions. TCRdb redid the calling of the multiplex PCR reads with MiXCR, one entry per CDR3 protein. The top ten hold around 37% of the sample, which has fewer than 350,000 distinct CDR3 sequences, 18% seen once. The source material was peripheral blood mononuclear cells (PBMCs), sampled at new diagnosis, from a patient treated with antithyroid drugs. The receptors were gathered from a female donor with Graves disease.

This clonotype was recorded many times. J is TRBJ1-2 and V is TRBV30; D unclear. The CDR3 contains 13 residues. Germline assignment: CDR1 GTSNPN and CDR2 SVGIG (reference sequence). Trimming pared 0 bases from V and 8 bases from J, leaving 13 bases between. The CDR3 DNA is TGTGCCTGGAGTGTAGGGCAGGTTCGAGGCTACACCTTC. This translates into CAWSVGQVRGYTF. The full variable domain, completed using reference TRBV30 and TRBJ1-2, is SQTIHQWPATLVQPVGSPLSLECTVEGTSNPNLYWYRQAAGRGLQLLFYSVGIGQISSEVPQNLSASRPQDRQFILSSKKLLLSDSGFYLCAWSVGQVRGYTFGSGTRLTVV.

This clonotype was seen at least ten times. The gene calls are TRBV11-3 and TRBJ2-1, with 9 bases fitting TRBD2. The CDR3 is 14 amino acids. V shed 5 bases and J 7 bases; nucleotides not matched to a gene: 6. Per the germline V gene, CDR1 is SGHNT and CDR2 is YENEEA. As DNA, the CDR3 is TGTGCCAGCAGCCTAGCGGGAAGGTGGAATGAGCAGTTCTTC. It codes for CASSLAGRWNEQFF.

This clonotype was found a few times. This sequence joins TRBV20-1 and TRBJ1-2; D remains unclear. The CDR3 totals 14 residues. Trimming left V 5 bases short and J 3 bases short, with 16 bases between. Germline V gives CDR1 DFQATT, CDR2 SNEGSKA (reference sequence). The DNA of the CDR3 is TGCAGTGCTTCCACCAGAGGACGGCACTATGGCTACACCTTC. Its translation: CSASTRGRHYGYTF.

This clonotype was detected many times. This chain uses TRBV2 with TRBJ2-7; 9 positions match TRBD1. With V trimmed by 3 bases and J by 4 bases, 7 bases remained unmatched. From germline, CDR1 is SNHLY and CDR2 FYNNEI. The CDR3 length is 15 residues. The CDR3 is CASSDRGQGKYEQYF. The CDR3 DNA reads TGTGCCAGCAGTGATAGGGGACAGGGCAAATACGAGCAGTACTTC.

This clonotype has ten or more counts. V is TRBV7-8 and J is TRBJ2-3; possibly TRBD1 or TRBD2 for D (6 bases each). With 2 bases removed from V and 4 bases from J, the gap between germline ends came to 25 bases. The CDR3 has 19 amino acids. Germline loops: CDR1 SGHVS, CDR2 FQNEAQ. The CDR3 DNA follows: TGTGCCAGCAGCTTATCTCGGGGGCTGGCGGGGAGGAGGGCAGATACGCAGTATTTT. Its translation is CASSLSRGLAGRRADTQYF.

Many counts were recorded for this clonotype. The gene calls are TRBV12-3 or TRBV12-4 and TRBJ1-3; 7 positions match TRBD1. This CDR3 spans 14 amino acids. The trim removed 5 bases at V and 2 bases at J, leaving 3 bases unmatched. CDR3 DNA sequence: TGTGCCAGCAGTCGACAGGGAGCTGGAAACACCATATATTTT. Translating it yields CASSRQGAGNTIYF.

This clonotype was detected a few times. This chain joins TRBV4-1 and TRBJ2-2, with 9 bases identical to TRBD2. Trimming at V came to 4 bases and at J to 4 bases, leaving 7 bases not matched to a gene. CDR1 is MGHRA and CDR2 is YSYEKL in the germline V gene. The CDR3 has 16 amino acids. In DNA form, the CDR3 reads TGCGCCAGCAGCCTGGTAATAGCGGGAGTCACCGGGGAGCTGTTTTTT. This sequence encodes CASSLVIAGVTGELFF.

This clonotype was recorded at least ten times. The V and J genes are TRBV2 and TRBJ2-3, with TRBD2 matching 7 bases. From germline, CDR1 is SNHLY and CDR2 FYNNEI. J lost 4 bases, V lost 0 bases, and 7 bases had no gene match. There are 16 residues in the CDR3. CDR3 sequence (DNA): TGTGCCAGCAGTGAAGCGGGACTATTTGCCCCAGATACGCAGTATTTT. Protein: CASSEAGLFAPDTQYF. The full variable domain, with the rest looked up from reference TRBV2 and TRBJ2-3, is EPEVTQTPSHQVTQMGQEVILRCVPISNHLYFYWYRQILGQKVEFLVSFYNNEISEKSEIFDDQFSVERPDGSNFTLKIRSTKLEDSAMYFCASSEAGLFAPDTQYFGPGTRLTVL.

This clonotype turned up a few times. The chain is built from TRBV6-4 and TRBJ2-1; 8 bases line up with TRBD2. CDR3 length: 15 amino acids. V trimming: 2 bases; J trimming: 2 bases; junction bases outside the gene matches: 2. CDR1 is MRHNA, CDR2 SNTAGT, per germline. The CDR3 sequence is CASSDAGGAYNEQFF. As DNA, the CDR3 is TGTGCCAGCAGTGACGCGGGGGGCGCCTACAATGAGCAGTTCTTC.

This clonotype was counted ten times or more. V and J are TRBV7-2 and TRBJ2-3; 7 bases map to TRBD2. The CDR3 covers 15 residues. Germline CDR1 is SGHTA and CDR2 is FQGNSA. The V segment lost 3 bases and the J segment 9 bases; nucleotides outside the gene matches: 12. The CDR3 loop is CASSFTGGRIDTQYF. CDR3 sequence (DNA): TGTGCCAGCAGCTTCACGGGAGGAAGGATAGACACGCAGTATTTT.

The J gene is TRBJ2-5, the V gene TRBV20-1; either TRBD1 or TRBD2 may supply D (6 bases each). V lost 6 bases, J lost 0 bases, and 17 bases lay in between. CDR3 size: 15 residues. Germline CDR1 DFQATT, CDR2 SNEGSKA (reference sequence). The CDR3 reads CSALEGERDQETQYF. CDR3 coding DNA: TGCAGTGCCCTGGAGGGGGAGCGGGACCAAGAGACCCAGTACTTC.

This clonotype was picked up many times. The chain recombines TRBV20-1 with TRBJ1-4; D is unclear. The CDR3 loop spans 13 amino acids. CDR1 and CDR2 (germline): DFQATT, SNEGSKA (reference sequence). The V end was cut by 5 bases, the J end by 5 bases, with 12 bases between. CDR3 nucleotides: TGCAGTGCTCCCACAACGAGGAATGAAAAACTGTTTTTT. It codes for CSAPTTRNEKLFF.

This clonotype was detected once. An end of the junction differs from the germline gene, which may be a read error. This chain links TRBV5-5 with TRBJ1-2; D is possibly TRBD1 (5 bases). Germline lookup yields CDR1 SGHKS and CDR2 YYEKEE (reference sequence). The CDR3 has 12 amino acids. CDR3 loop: CASSSGTHGYTF. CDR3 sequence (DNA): TGCGCCAGCAGTTCAGGGACCCATGGCTACACCTTC.

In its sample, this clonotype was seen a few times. The CDR3 nucleotides are TGCAGCGTTGCCCTGCACCACTACGAGCAGTACTTC. Translated, it gives CSVALHHYEQYF. The V and J genes are TRBV29-1 and TRBJ2-7; D uncertain. Germline V gene data show CDR1 as SQVTM and CDR2 as ANQGSEA. Between the trimmed V and J ends, which lost 4 bases and 3 bases, there was a span of 10 bases. The CDR3 extends over 12 amino acids.

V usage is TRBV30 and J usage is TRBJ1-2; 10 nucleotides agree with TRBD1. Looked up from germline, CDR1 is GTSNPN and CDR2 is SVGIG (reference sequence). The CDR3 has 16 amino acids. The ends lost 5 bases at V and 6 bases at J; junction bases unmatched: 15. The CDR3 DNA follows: TGTGCCTGGGGCTTGGGGGCGGGACAGGGGAGAGATGGCTACACCTTC. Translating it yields CAWGLGAGQGRDGYTF.

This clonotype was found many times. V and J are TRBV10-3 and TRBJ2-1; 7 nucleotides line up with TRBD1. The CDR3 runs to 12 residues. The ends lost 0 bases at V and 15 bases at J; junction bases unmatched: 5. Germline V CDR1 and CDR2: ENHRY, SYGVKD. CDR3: CAISESKDRLFF. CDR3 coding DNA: TGTGCCATCAGTGAGTCGAAGGACAGGCTGTTCTTC.

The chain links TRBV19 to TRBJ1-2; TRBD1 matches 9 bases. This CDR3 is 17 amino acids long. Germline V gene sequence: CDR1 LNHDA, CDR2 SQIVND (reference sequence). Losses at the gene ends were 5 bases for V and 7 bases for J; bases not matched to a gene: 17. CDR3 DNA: TGTGCCAGTAGTCAATCAACCGGGACAGGGATAGGCGGTGGCTACACCTTC. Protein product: CASSQSTGTGIGGGYTF.

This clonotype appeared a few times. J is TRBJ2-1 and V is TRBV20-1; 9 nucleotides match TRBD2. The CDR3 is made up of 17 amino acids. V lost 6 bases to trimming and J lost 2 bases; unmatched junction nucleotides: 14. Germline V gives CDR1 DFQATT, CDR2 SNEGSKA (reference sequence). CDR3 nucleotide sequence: TGCAGTGCCAACTTCCTGACTAGCGGAGAAACCTACAATGAGCAGTTCTTC. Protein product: CSANFLTSGETYNEQFF.

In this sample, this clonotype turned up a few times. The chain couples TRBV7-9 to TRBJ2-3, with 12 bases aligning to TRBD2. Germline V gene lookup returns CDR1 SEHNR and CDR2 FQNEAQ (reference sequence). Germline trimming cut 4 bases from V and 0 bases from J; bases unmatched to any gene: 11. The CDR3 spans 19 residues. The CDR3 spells CASSSTPRLAGDSTDTQYF. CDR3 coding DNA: TGTGCCAGCAGCTCTACCCCCAGACTAGCGGGAGATAGCACAGATACGCAGTATTTT.

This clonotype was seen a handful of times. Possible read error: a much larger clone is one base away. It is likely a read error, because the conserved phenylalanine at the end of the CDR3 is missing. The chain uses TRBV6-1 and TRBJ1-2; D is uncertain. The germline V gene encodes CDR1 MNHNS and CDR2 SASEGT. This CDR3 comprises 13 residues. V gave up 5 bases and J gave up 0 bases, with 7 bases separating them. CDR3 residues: CASSPTPNYGYTL. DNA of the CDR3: TGTGCCAGCAGTCCGACTCCTAACTATGGCTACACCCTC.

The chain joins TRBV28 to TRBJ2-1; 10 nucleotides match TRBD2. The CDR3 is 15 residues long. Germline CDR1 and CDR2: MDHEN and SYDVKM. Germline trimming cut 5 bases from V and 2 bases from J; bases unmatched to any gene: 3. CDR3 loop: CASSPAGGTYNEQFF. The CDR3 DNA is TGTGCCAGCAGTCCAGCGGGAGGGACCTACAATGAGCAGTTCTTC.

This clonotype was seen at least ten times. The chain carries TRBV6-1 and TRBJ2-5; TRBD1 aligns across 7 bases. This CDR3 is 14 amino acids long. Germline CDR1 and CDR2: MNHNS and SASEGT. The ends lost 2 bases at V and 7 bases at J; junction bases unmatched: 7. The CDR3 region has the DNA TGTGCCAGCAGTGAAAGGACAGGTCAGCGGACCCAGTACTTC. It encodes CASSERTGQRTQYF.

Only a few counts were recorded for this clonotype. Here the CDR3 DNA reads TGCAGTGCTAGAAGTACCAAGGGGGTCCGCACAGATACGCAGTATTTT. This translates into CSARSTKGVRTDTQYF. The chain uses TRBV20-1 and TRBJ2-3; a weak D match, TRBD1 (6 bases). This CDR3 has 16 residues. V gave up 2 bases and J gave up 1 base, with 16 bases separating them. Germline V gene data show CDR1 as DFQATT and CDR2 as SNEGSKA (reference sequence).

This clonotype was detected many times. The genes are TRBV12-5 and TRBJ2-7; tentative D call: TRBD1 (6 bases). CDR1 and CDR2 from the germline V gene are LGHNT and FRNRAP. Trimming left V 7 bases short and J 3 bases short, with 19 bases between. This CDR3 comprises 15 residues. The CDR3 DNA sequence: TGTGCTAGTGCCCGACAGGAAACCTATGACTACGAGCAGTACTTC. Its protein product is CASARQETYDYEQYF.

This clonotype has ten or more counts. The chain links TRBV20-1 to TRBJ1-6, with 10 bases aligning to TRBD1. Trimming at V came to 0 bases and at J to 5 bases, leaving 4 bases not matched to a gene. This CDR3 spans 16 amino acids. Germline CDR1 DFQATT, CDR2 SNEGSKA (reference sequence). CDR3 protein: CSARDLGTGDNSPLHF. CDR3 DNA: TGCAGTGCTAGAGATCTAGGGACAGGGGATAATTCACCCCTCCACTTT.

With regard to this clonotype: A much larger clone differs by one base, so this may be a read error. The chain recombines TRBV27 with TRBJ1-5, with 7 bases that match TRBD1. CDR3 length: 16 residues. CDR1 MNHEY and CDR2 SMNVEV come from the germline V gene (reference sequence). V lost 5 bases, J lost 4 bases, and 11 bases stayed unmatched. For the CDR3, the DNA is TGTGCCAGCAGTGATGATACCGGGACAGTAAATCAGCCCCAGCATTTT. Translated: CASSDDTGTVNQPQHF.

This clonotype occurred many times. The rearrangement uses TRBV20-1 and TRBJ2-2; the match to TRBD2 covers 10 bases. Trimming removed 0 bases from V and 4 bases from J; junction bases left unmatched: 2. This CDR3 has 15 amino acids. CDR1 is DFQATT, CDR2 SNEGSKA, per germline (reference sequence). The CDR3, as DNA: TGCAGTGCTAGAGACCGACTAGCGGGCACCGGGGAGCTGTTTTTT. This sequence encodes CSARDRLAGTGELFF.

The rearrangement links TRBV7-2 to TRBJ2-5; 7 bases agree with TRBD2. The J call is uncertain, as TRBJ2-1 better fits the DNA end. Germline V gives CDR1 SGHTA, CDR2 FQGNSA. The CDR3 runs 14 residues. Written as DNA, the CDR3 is TGTGCCAGCAGCCCGGGAGGAGCGAGAAATGAGCAGTTCTTC. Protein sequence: CASSPGGARNEQFF.

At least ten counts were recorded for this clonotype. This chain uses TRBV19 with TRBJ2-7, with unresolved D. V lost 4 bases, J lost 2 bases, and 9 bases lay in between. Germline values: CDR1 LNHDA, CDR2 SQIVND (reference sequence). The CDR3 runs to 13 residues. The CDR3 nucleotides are TGTGCCAGTAGTACCCCCTCCGCCTACGAGCAGTACTTC. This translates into CASSTPSAYEQYF.

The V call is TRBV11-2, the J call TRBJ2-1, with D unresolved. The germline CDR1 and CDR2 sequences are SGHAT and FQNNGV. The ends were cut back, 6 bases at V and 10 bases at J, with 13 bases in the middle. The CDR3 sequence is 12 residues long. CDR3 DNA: TGTGCCAGCAGTCAGATCATCGGAGAGCAGTTCTTC. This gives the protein CASSQIIGEQFF.

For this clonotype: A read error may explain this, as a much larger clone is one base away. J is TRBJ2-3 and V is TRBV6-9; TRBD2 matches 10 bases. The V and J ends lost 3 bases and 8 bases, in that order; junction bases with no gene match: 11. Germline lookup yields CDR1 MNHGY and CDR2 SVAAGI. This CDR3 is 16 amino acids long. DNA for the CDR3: TGTGCCAGCAGTTACGGACCTAGCGGGAGTGTAGGTACGCAGTATTTT. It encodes CASSYGPSGSVGTQYF.

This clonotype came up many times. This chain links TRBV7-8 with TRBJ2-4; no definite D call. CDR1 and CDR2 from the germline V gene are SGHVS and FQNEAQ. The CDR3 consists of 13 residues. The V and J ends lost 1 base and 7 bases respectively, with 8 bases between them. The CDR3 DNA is TGTGCCAGCAGCTTAGGGCCACTGAACATTCAGTACTTC. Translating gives CASSLGPLNIQYF.